The 29 T cell receptor beta chains below were found in one sample sequenced in a study of blood T cell repertoires in COVID-19 (dated by TCRdb to between 2020 and 2021). Library method: the immunoSEQ multiplex PCR assay. TCRdb mirrors the immuneACCESS table, restricted to in-frame sequences. Some clones are absent from its copies; in checked studies, under half trace to an unresolved V gene, and the reason for the others is unknown. The sample has approximately 250,000 clones on record, 85% to 90% of them singletons. The top ten constitute over 4% of the sample. Input material: PBMCs or T cells enriched from blood (not recorded which). These receptors were taken from a woman under 40 with acute COVID-19.

The chain carries TRBV12-3 or TRBV12-4 and TRBJ2-7; 7 bases line up with TRBD2. Germline trimming cut 4 bases from V and 4 bases from J; bases unmatched to any gene: 4. This CDR3 is 13 amino acids long. The CDR3 region has the DNA TGTGCCAGCAGTTCGGGAGGTATTTACGAGCAGTACTTC. Amino acid sequence: CASSSGGIYEQYF.

V gene TRBV10-3 combines with J gene TRBJ1-1; 9 nucleotides align to TRBD1. Germline CDR1 reads ENHRY; CDR2 reads SYGVKD. The CDR3 is made up of 17 amino acids. V shed 5 bases, J shed 5 bases, and the junction held 15 bases outside the gene matches. CDR3 nucleotide sequence: TGTGCCATCAGTAAGGAGGTGGGACAGGGCGTTACGACTGAAGCTTTCTTT. As protein: CAISKEVGQGVTTEAFF.

The chain carries TRBV4-1 and TRBJ2-7; 14 bases match TRBD2. Germline trimming cut 6 bases from V and 4 bases from J; bases unmatched to any gene: 2. The CDR3 sequence is 14 residues long. Per germline, CDR1 MGHRA and CDR2 YSYEKL. The CDR3 nucleotides are TGCGCCAGCAGGGGACTAGCGGGAGATTACGAGCAGTACTTC. Its protein is CASRGLAGDYEQYF.

This clone was seen a single time. V is TRBV7-3 and J is TRBJ2-4, with 8 positions matching TRBD2. The CDR3 loop spans 15 amino acids. Trimming removed 5 bases from V and 3 bases from J; junction bases left unmatched: 6. Germline values: CDR1 SGHTA, CDR2 FQGTGA. This CDR3 is CASSQGTSGKNIQYF. The CDR3 DNA follows: TGTGCCAGCAGCCAGGGTACTAGCGGCAAAAACATTCAGTACTTC.

This clone was seen only once. At one boundary the junction diverges from the germline segment, which might be a read error. The chain has TRBV19 and TRBJ2-1; D is perhaps TRBD1 (6 bases). The CDR3 has 14 amino acids. Per the germline V gene, CDR1 is LNHDA and CDR2 is SQIVND (reference sequence). The CDR3 loop reads CASSILQGTNERFF. CDR3 DNA sequence: TGTGCCAGTAGTATTTTACAGGGTACAAATGAGCGGTTCTTC.

The chain uses TRBV3-1 (or the pseudogene TRBV3-2) and TRBJ2-1, with D possibly TRBD2 on 6 matching bases. This CDR3 is 15 amino acids long. V was pared by 0 bases and J by 5 bases, with 11 bases between. Per the germline V gene, CDR1 is LGHDT and CDR2 is YNNKEL (reference sequence). The CDR3 nucleotides are TGTGCCAGCAGCCAAGATAGAGGAGGGAACAATGAGCAGTTCTTC. This sequence encodes CASSQDRGGNNEQFF.

This clone was seen only once. The chain uses TRBV24-1 and TRBJ1-1; 9 positions match TRBD1. Germline CDR1 and CDR2: KGHDR and SFDVKD. The CDR3 spans 12 residues. Losses at the gene ends were 10 bases for V and 6 bases for J; bases not matched to a gene: 5. The CDR3 is CATQGAGAEAFF. The CDR3 nucleotides read TGTGCCACACAGGGGGCCGGGGCTGAAGCTTTCTTT.

The DNA of the CDR3 is TGTGCCAGCAGCCAAGTCCCAGGGGTAGTAGAGACCCAGTACTTC. This codes for CASSQVPGVVETQYF. The chain is built from TRBV3-1 (or the pseudogene TRBV3-2) and TRBJ2-5; TRBD1 is a possible D gene (6 bases). In germline, CDR1 is LGHDT, CDR2 YNNKEL (reference sequence). This CDR3 is 15 amino acids long. V shed 1 base and J shed 4 bases, with 13 bases lying between them.

The chain has TRBV18 and TRBJ2-1, with unresolved D. The CDR3 covers 13 residues. Per germline, CDR1 KGHSH and CDR2 LQKENI. V was cut by 8 bases and J by 0 bases, with 8 bases left in between. As DNA, the CDR3 is TGTGCCAGCCTTGGTAGCTCCTACAATGAGCAGTTCTTC. Amino acid sequence: CASLGSSYNEQFF. Complete variable domain (other parts from reference TRBV18 and TRBJ2-1): NAGVMQNPRHLVRRRGQEARLRCSPMKGHSHVYWYRQLPEEGLKFMVYLQKENIIDESGMPKERFSAEFPKEGPSILRIQQVVRGDSAAYFCASLGSSYNEQFFGPGTRLTVL.

This chain joins TRBV12-1 and TRBJ2-3; the table's D call of TRBD2 was not tested on the DNA. TRBV12-1 is a pseudogene segment. The CDR3 has 17 amino acids. The DNA for the CDR3 is TGTGCCAGCAGCTTTGGCGGACTAGCGGGAGACACAGATACGCAGTATTTT. This encodes CASSFGGLAGDTDTQYF.

V usage is TRBV10-3 and J usage is TRBJ2-3, with TRBD2 identical over 8 bases. V shed 9 bases, J shed 4 bases, and the junction held 3 bases outside the gene matches. Germline V CDR1 and CDR2: ENHRY, SYGVKD. This CDR3 has 12 residues. The CDR3, as DNA: TGTGCCATTGGACTAGCTGCAGATACGCAGTATTTT. Its protein is CAIGLAADTQYF.

The rearrangement joins TRBV2 to TRBJ1-1; D may be TRBD1 (5 bases). V was clipped by 6 bases and J by 5 bases, with 13 bases between them. The germline CDR1 and CDR2 sequences are SNHLY and FYNNEI. This CDR3 is built from 13 residues. CDR3: CASSDRGETEAFF. In nucleotides, the CDR3 is TGTGCCAGCAGCGACCGGGGGGAAACTGAAGCTTTCTTT.

The chain uses TRBV5-6 and TRBJ2-7; TRBD2 is a possible D gene (5 bases). This CDR3 is built from 12 residues. The germline gives CDR1 SGHDT, CDR2 YYEEEE. V shed 2 bases and J shed 5 bases, with 8 bases lying between them. The CDR3 DNA follows: TGTGCCAGCAGCTTAGCGGAAGACGAGCAGTACTTC. Its protein product is CASSLAEDEQYF.

The V gene is TRBV19, the J gene TRBJ2-7; D is ambiguous. The CDR3 runs 14 residues. V dropped 4 bases and J dropped 3 bases, with 13 bases sitting between them. Germline lookup yields CDR1 LNHDA and CDR2 SQIVND (reference sequence). CDR3: CASSTAAYSYEQYF. CDR3 coding DNA: TGTGCCAGTAGTACGGCAGCGTATAGCTACGAGCAGTACTTC.

The chain has TRBV28 and TRBJ1-2; 9 bases are shared with TRBD1. The V gene end was trimmed by 5 bases and the J gene end by 8 bases; junction bases not matched to a gene: 6. The germline V gene has CDR1 MDHEN and CDR2 SYDVKM. The CDR3 is 13 residues long. The chain's CDR3 is CASSPTGGEGYTF. The CDR3 DNA reads as TGTGCCAGCAGTCCTACAGGGGGCGAAGGCTACACCTTC.

This sequence joins TRBV5-1 and TRBJ1-1; TRBD1 matches at 7 bases. J gave up 1 base and V 2 bases, and 5 bases lay outside the gene matches. This CDR3 has 15 residues. Germline CDR1 is SGHRS and CDR2 is YFSETQ. The CDR3 region is CASSFRTGQNTEAFF. CDR3 nucleotides: TGCGCCAGCAGCTTCCGGACAGGACAGAACACTGAAGCTTTCTTT.

The chain's CDR3 is CAISEDRSSNQPQHF. Written as DNA, the CDR3 is TGTGCCATCAGTGAGGACAGGTCTAGCAATCAGCCCCAGCATTTT. This chain connects TRBV10-3 to TRBJ1-5, with D possibly being TRBD1 (6 bases). The V end lost 2 bases, the J end lost 0 bases, and 8 bases lay between the germline ends. This CDR3 is built from 15 residues. The V gene's germline CDR1 is ENHRY and CDR2 SYGVKD.

This chain links TRBV6-1 with TRBJ2-7, with 12 bases that match TRBD2. CDR3 length: 15 amino acids. J lost 2 bases, V lost 2 bases, and 1 base had no gene match. Germline assignment: CDR1 MNHNS and CDR2 SASEGT. As DNA, the CDR3 is TGTGCCAGCAGTGAATGGACTAGCGGGACCTACGAGCAGTACTTC. Amino acid sequence: CASSEWTSGTYEQYF.

A single count supports this clone. This sample also contains other DNA sequences that code for the same CDR3. The chain is built from TRBV27 and TRBJ2-1, with 10 bases that match TRBD1. Germline V CDR1 and CDR2: MNHEY, SMNVEV (reference sequence). Germline trimming cut 5 bases from V and 2 bases from J; bases unmatched to any gene: 3. This CDR3 spans 15 amino acids. The CDR3 region has the DNA TGTGCCAGCAGTCTAGGACAGGGGGCCTACAATGAGCAGTTCTTC. This sequence encodes CASSLGQGAYNEQFF.

The genes are TRBV7-9 and TRBJ2-7; D perhaps matches TRBD2 (5 bases). The ends were cut back, 4 bases at V and 2 bases at J, with 15 bases in the middle. The CDR3 runs 15 residues. Per the germline V gene, CDR1 is SEHNR and CDR2 is FQNEAQ (reference sequence). The CDR3 here is CASSSPKDFAYEQYF. The CDR3 DNA sequence: TGTGCCAGCAGCTCCCCAAAGGACTTTGCCTACGAGCAGTACTTC.

V is TRBV7-9 and J is TRBJ1-1; D not resolved. There are 17 residues in the CDR3. Looked up from germline, CDR1 is SEHNR and CDR2 is FQNEAQ (reference sequence). The ends were cut back, 5 bases at V and 2 bases at J, with 21 bases in the middle. CDR3 sequence: CASSPPGLNLVNTEAFF. DNA of the CDR3: TGTGCCAGCAGCCCTCCCGGACTCAACCTGGTTAACACTGAAGCTTTCTTT.

This CDR3 reads CASSFGQGPYEQYF. In DNA form, the CDR3 reads TGTGCCAGCAGTTTTGGGCAGGGCCCCTACGAGCAGTACTTC. The gene calls are TRBV28 and TRBJ2-7; possible D gene TRBD1, 5 bases. This CDR3 region has 14 residues. V was cut by 3 bases and J by 2 bases, with 11 bases left in between. The germline CDR1 and CDR2 sequences are MDHEN and SYDVKM.

The J gene is TRBJ1-1, the V gene TRBV6-1, with unresolved D. The length of the CDR3 is 14 residues. Deletions cut 2 bases from V and 11 bases from J, with 18 bases between. The germline gives CDR1 MNHNS, CDR2 SASEGT. CDR3 region: CASSESYGPTEAFF. The DNA for the CDR3 is TGTGCCAGCAGTGAATCGTACGGCCCGACGGAGGCTTTCTTT.

This clone was counted once. The chain couples TRBV19 to TRBJ2-1; TRBD2 might be the D (6 bases). CDR1 and CDR2 (germline): LNHDA, SQIVND (reference sequence). The ends were cut back, 3 bases at V and 12 bases at J, with 21 bases in the middle. CDR3 size: 15 residues. This CDR3 reads CASSMVAGNRVGQFF. CDR3 in DNA: TGTGCCAGTAGTATGGTGGCGGGAAATAGGGTCGGGCAGTTCTTC.

V usage is TRBV5-1 and J usage is TRBJ2-1; a weak D match, TRBD2 (6 bases). V shed 0 bases and J shed 1 base, with 8 bases lying between them. Looked up from germline, CDR1 is SGHRS and CDR2 is YFSETQ. This CDR3 comprises 15 residues. This CDR3 is CASSLGGESYNEQFF. CDR3 sequence (DNA): TGCGCCAGCAGCTTGGGGGGGGAGTCCTACAATGAGCAGTTCTTC.

The genes are TRBV5-4 and TRBJ2-4, with TRBD2 matching 8 bases. The CDR3 is 15 residues long. The trim removed 4 bases at V and 1 base at J, leaving 4 bases unmatched. Germline V gene data show CDR1 as SGHNT and CDR2 as YYREEE (reference sequence). CDR3: CASSPGGGAKNIQYF. CDR3 DNA: TGTGCCAGCAGCCCCGGGGGGGGCGCCAAAAACATTCAGTACTTC.

This clone showed up just once. The gene calls are TRBV5-8 and TRBJ1-5, with TRBD1 identical over 9 bases. The CDR3 is made up of 16 amino acids. Trimming removed 0 bases from V and 5 bases from J; junction bases left unmatched: 6. Per the germline V gene, CDR1 is SGHTS and CDR2 is YDEGEE. In DNA, the CDR3 is TGTGCCAGCAGCTTGGACCTCCGGACAGGGGATCAGCCCCAGCATTTT. Its translation: CASSLDLRTGDQPQHF.

The J gene is TRBJ2-5, the V gene TRBV7-2; D gene unclear. Germline V CDR1 and CDR2: SGHTA, FQGNSA. V was cut by 4 bases and J by 2 bases, with 8 bases left in between. The CDR3 totals 13 residues. The CDR3 DNA sequence: TGTGCCAGCAGCTCGACATTACAAGAGACCCAGTACTTC. Its protein is CASSSTLQETQYF.

The CDR3: CASSPVPTFPYNYGYTF. The DNA of the CDR3 is TGTGCCAGCTCACCGGTTCCTACGTTCCCCTATAACTATGGCTACACCTTC. The J gene is TRBJ1-2, the V gene TRBV18; D call uncertain. Trimming pared 3 bases from V and 1 base from J, leaving 18 bases between. The V gene's germline CDR1 is KGHSH and CDR2 LQKENI. CDR3 size: 17 residues. Combining the CDR3 with reference TRBV18 and TRBJ1-2 gives the whole variable domain NAGVMQNPRHLVRRRGQEARLRCSPMKGHSHVYWYRQLPEEGLKFMVYLQKENIIDESGMPKERFSAEFPKEGPSILRIQQVVRGDSAAYFCASSPVPTFPYNYGYTFGSGTRLTVV.